This is a list of T cell receptor beta chains from one sample in a study of identical twins. TCRdb ran MiXCR on the 5' RACE reads and lists one entry per CDR3 protein. Here the sample spans 450,000 to 500,000 distinct CDR3 sequences, roughly an eighth being singletons. These data are also associated with another study on yellow fever vaccine responses in identical twins.

Material: CD4+ T cells sorted from blood. These receptors originate from a woman between 18 and 29 years old in good health. The CDR3 runs from the conserved cysteine through the conserved F or W. A D gene is named only where the DNA matches it firmly. Only some rows state a clone size, as once, few, many or a class for expanded clones.

V	D	J	size	length	CDR3	DNA
TRBV29-1	NA	TRBJ2-4	few	10	CSARGNIQYF	TGCAGCGCCAGGGGAAACATTCAGTACTTC
TRBV18	TRBD2	TRBJ2-7	NA	16	CASSPIPPGGAYEQYF	TGTGCCAGCTCACCTATACCGCCGGGGGGGGCCTACGAGCAGTACTTC
TRBV24-1	NA	TRBJ2-1	NA	15	CATSGGVLAGNEQFF	TGTGCCACCAGTGGGGGGGTTCTAGCCGGCAATGAGCAGTTCTTC
TRBV5-1	TRBD2	TRBJ2-1	NA	17	CASSPSSGRASLYEQFF	TGCGCCAGCAGCCCATCTAGCGGGAGGGCCAGTTTGTATGAGCAGTTCTTC
TRBV7-8	TRBD2	TRBJ2-1	few	15	CASSSVTSGGNEQFF	TGTGCCAGCAGCTCCGTTACTAGCGGGGGCAATGAGCAGTTCTTC
TRBV6-1	TRBD1	TRBJ2-7	NA	14	CASRDRVDSYEQYF	TGTGCCAGCAGGGACAGGGTAGATTCCTACGAGCAGTACTTC
TRBV3-1	TRBD2	TRBJ2-1	few	16	CASSQVSSGSYNEQFF	TGTGCCAGCAGCCAAGTCTCTAGCGGGAGCTACAATGAGCAGTTCTTC
TRBV20-1	TRBD1	TRBJ2-3	many	11	CSASQGSTQYF	TGCAGTGCTTCACAGGGGAGTACGCAGTATTTT
TRBV4-3	TRBD2	TRBJ2-3	NA	18	CASSQVSGAGLATDTQYF	TGCGCCAGCAGCCAAGTCTCCGGTGCGGGACTAGCTACAGATACGCAGTATTTT
TRBV20-1	NA	TRBJ2-3	NA	13	CSARWLPTDTQYF	TGCAGTGCTAGGTGGCTACCCACAGATACGCAGTATTTT
TRBV29-1	TRBD1	TRBJ1-3	NA	16	CSVTGTGGTFGNTIYF	TGCAGCGTAACCGGGACAGGGGGGACTTTTGGAAACACCATATATTTT
TRBV2	NA	TRBJ2-2	many	15	CASSELRVDTGELFF	TGTGCCAGCAGTGAACTCAGGGTGGACACCGGGGAGCTGTTTTTT
TRBV7-9	TRBD2	TRBJ2-3	NA	15	CANAPSGGAVDTQYF	TGTGCCAACGCCCCCAGCGGGGGGGCCGTAGATACGCAGTATTTT
TRBV7-2	NA	TRBJ2-7	few	15	CASSFSEQFTYEQYF	TGTGCCAGCAGCTTTTCAGAACAATTCACCTACGAGCAGTACTTC
TRBV29-1	TRBD2	TRBJ2-2	many	15	CSVELAGGNTGELFF	TGCAGCGTTGAACTAGCGGGAGGCAACACCGGGGAGCTGTTTTTT
TRBV6-2/TRBV6-3	NA	TRBJ2-7	many	14	CASSQGTFSYEQYF	TGTGCCAGCAGTCAAGGGACATTCTCCTACGAGCAGTACTTC
TRBV28	TRBD1	TRBJ1-5	NA	14	CASRSDRGNQPQHF	TGTGCCAGCAGATCGGACAGGGGAAATCAGCCCCAGCATTTT
TRBV20-1	TRBD1	TRBJ2-3	NA	13	CSAPVQGADTQYF	TGCAGTGCCCCGGTGCAGGGGGCAGATACGCAGTATTTT
TRBV27	NA	TRBJ1-5	few	13	CASRGRGNQPQHF	TGTGCCAGCAGGGGTAGGGGCAATCAGCCCCAGCATTTT
TRBV28	NA	TRBJ1-1	NA	14	CASSRVSRGTEAFF	TGTGCCAGCAGTCGGGTTTCAAGGGGCACTGAAGCTTTCTTT
TRBV7-6	NA	TRBJ2-3	NA	14	CASSGRGGTDTQYF	TGTGCCAGCAGCGGACGAGGGGGGACAGATACGCAGTATTTT
TRBV6-1	NA	TRBJ2-3	NA	15	CASRPRRGARDTQYF	TGTGCCAGCAGACCGCGTCGGGGGGCTCGGGATACGCAGTATTTT
TRBV28	TRBD2	TRBJ2-1	NA	15	CASRVRVAGYNEQFF	TGTGCCAGCAGGGTCCGGGTAGCGGGTTACAATGAGCAGTTCTTC
TRBV7-2	TRBD1	TRBJ1-3	NA	15	CASSLRTGSGNTIYF	TGTGCCAGCAGCTTACGGACAGGCTCTGGAAACACCATATATTTT
TRBV2	NA	TRBJ2-3	NA	13	CASLKALADTQYF	TGTGCCAGCTTAAAGGCCTTGGCAGATACGCAGTATTTT
TRBV6-1	NA	TRBJ2-2	few	15	CASSELKQGTGELFF	TGTGCCAGCAGTGAGTTGAAACAGGGAACCGGGGAGCTGTTTTTT
TRBV6-2/TRBV6-3	NA	TRBJ2-7	NA	14	CASNQGYTLHEQYF	TGTGCCAGCAACCAGGGTTATACGTTACACGAGCAGTACTTC
TRBV7-2	NA	TRBJ2-3	few	15	CASSLGLGGPDTQYF	TGTGCCAGCAGCTTAGGCTTAGGGGGGCCGGATACGCAGTATTTT
TRBV11-2	NA	TRBJ2-1	many	14	CASSPGLAANEQFF	TGTGCCAGCAGCCCGGGACTCGCCGCAAATGAGCAGTTCTTC
TRBV7-9	TRBD1	TRBJ2-5	few	14	CASTHGTGKETQYF	TGTGCCAGCACCCATGGGACAGGGAAAGAGACCCAGTACTTC
TRBV5-1	TRBD2	TRBJ2-5	few	16	CASSLDPGLVVETQYF	TGCGCCAGCAGCTTGGATCCGGGACTAGTTGTGGAGACCCAGTACTTC
TRBV6-6	NA	TRBJ1-1	few	13	CASSYLELLEAFF	TGTGCCAGCAGTTACTTGGAGCTCCTTGAAGCTTTCTTT
TRBV12-3/TRBV12-4	NA	TRBJ2-6	many	12	CASSSGANVLTF	TGTGCCAGCAGTTCTGGGGCCAACGTCCTGACTTTC
TRBV12-3/TRBV12-4	NA	TRBJ1-2	many	14	CASRDVSANYGYTF	TGTGCCAGCAGGGACGTATCTGCTAACTATGGCTACACCTTC
TRBV6-2/TRBV6-3	NA	TRBJ2-2	few	13	CASSKYGAGELFF	TGTGCCAGCTCCAAGTACGGGGCCGGGGAGCTGTTTTTT
TRBV29-1	NA	TRBJ2-3	few	13	CSVDGPGTDTQYF	TGCAGCGTTGACGGGCCCGGCACAGATACGCAGTATTTT
TRBV20-1	TRBD1	TRBJ2-7	NA	15	CSALKIDRGLDEQYF	TGCAGTGCTCTTAAAATCGACAGGGGACTCGACGAGCAGTACTTC
TRBV20-1	TRBD1	TRBJ1-6	few	15	CSAFSFDRGGSPLHF	TGCAGTGCTTTCTCGTTCGACAGGGGAGGTTCACCCCTCCACTTT
TRBV6-6	NA	TRBJ1-4	NA	13	CASSYGGNEKLFF	TGTGCCAGCAGTTACGGGGGGAATGAAAAACTGTTTTTT
TRBV5-6	NA	TRBJ2-1	many	17	CASSFQTSKRTYNEQFF	TGTGCCAGCAGCTTTCAAACCAGCAAACGGACTTACAATGAGCAGTTCTTC
TRBV28	TRBD1	TRBJ2-5	many	15	CASSLLQGVQETQYF	TGTGCCAGCAGTTTATTACAGGGGGTCCAAGAGACCCAGTACTTC
TRBV7-9	NA	TRBJ2-1	few	15	CASSLDLGQGDEQFF	TGTGCCAGCAGCTTAGACCTAGGGCAGGGCGATGAGCAGTTCTTC